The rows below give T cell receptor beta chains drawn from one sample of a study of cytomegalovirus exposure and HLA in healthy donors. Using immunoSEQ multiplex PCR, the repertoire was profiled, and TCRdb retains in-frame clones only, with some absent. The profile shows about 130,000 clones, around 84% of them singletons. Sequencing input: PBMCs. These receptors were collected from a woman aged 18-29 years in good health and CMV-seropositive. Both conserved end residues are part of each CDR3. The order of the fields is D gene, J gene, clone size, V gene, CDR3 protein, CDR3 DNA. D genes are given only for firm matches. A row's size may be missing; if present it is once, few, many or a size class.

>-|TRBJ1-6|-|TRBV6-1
CASSEEGGSNSPLHF
TGTGCCAGCAGTGAAGAAGGGGGATCTAATTCACCCCTCCACTTT
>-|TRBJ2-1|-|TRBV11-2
CASSLVLTSTEQFF
TGTGCCAGCAGCTTAGTCCTCACTAGCACTGAGCAGTTCTTC
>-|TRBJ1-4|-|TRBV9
CASSRGLSEKLFF
TGTGCCAGCAGCCGGGGTCTGAGCGAAAAACTGTTTTTT
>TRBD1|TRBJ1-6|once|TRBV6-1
CASSAPGTVNSPLHF
TGTGCCAGCAGTGCTCCCGGGACAGTTAATTCACCCCTCCACTTT
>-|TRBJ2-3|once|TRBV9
CASSVGPQGADTQYF
TGTGCCAGCAGCGTAGGCCCGCAAGGGGCGGATACGCAGTATTTT
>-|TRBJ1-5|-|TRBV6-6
CASSYTPYSNQPQHF
TGTGCCAGCAGTTACACACCTTATAGCAATCAGCCCCAGCATTTT
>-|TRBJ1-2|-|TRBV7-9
CAGGNDNYGYTF
TGTGCCGGGGGGAACGACAACTATGGCTACACCTTC
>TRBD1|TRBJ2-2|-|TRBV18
CASSPDGQVNTGELFF
TGTGCCAGCTCACCTGATGGACAGGTGAACACCGGGGAGCTGTTTTTT
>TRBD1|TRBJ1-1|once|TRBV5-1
CASSRRTGSTEAFF
TGCGCCAGCAGCAGACGGACAGGGAGCACTGAAGCTTTCTTT
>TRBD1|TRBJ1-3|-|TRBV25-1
CASSPRDSTPGTIYF
TGTGCCAGCAGCCCCCGGGACAGTACCCCAGGGACCATATATTTT
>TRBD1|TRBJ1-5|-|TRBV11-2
CASSPGDRGDQPQHF
TGTGCCAGCAGCCCAGGGGACAGGGGGGATCAGCCCCAGCATTTT
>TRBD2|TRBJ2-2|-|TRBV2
CASSEAGAGGWTGELFF
TGTGCCAGCAGTGAAGCCGGGGCGGGGGGTTGGACCGGGGAGCTGTTTTTT
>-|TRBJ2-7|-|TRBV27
CASSFGGAGEQYF
TGTGCCAGCAGTTTTGGGGGGGCCGGAGAGCAGTACTTC
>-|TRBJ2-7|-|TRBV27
CASSLLGQSYEQYF
TGTGCCAGCAGTTTATTAGGACAGTCCTACGAGCAGTACTTC
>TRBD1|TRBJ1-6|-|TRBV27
CASSLETGSSYNSPLHF
TGTGCCAGCAGTTTAGAGACAGGGAGCTCCTATAATTCACCCCTCCACTTT
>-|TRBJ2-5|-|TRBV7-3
CASSKGFGSGETQYF
TGTGCCAGCAGCAAGGGGTTTGGGTCGGGAGAGACCCAGTACTTC
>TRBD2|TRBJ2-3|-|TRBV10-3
CAISESPSGGRVDDTQYF
TGTGCCATCAGTGAGTCTCCTAGCGGGGGGCGAGTGGATGATACGCAGTATTTT
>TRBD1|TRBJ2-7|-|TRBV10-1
CASSDGDRGRISSYEQYF
TGCGCCAGCAGTGACGGGGACAGGGGTCGTATTAGCTCCTACGAGCAGTACTTC
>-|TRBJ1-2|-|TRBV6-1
CASSEYAGDGYTF
TGTGCCAGCAGTGAATATGCAGGGGATGGCTACACCTTC
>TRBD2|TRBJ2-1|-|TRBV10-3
CAISESGTSGGEQFF
TGTGCCATCAGTGAGTCCGGGACTAGCGGTGGTGAGCAGTTCTTC
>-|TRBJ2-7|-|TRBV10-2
CAISSDSPYEQYF
TGTGCCATCAGTTCGGACTCTCCTTACGAGCAGTACTTC
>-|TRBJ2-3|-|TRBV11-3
CASQDLSTDTQYF
TGTGCCAGCCAAGACTTGAGCACAGATACGCAGTATTTT
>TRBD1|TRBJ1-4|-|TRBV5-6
CASSSGQGAREKLFF
TGTGCCAGCAGCTCCGGACAGGGGGCGCGTGAAAAACTGTTTTTT
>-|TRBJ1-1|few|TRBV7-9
CASSLVSGGGTEAFF
TGTGCCAGCAGCTTAGTCTCCGGGGGAGGGACTGAAGCTTTCTTT
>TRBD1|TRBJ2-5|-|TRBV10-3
CAISDLGQGQETQYF
TGTGCCATCAGTGACTTGGGACAGGGGCAAGAGACCCAGTACTTC
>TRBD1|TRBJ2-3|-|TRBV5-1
CASSPFNQGVTDTQYF
TGCGCCAGCAGCCCGTTTAATCAGGGGGTAACAGATACGCAGTATTTT
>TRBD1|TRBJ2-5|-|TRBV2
CASGGQNNQETQYF
TGTGCCAGCGGGGGACAGAATAACCAAGAGACCCAGTACTTC
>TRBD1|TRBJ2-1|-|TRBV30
CAWSSRGPYNEQFF
TGTGCCTGGAGTTCCAGGGGGCCCTACAATGAGCAGTTCTTC
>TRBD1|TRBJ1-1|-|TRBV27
CASSLAGQTNTEAFF
TGTGCCAGCAGTTTAGCGGGACAGACGAACACTGAAGCTTTCTTT
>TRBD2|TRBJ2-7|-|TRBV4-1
CASSQEFAGVGEQYF
TGCGCCAGCAGCCAAGAGTTTGCGGGAGTGGGCGAGCAGTACTTC
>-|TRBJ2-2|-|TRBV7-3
CASSRGNGTLNTGELFF
TGTGCCAGCAGCCGGGGGAATGGGACCCTGAACACCGGGGAGCTGTTTTTT
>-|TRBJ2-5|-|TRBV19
CASSDSDGWRETQYF
TGTGCCAGTAGCGATAGCGATGGATGGCGGGAGACCCAGTACTTC
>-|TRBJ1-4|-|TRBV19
CASAWTVSATNEKLFF
TGTGCCAGCGCTTGGACAGTGTCTGCAACTAATGAAAAACTGTTTTTT
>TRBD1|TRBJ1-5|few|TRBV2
CASDNPTERQGLQPQHF
TGTGCCAGCGACAACCCTACCGAAAGACAGGGGCTACAGCCCCAGCATTTT
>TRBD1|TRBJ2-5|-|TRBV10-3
CAISGDRAETQYF
TGTGCCATCAGTGGCGACAGGGCAGAGACCCAGTACTTC
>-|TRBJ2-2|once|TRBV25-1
CASSQGTGELFF
TGTGCCAGCTCTCAGGGCACCGGGGAGCTGTTTTTT
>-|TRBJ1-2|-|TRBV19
CASSIFGRDYGYTF
TGTGCCAGTAGTATCTTCGGCAGGGACTATGGCTACACCTTC
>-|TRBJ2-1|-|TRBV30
CAWSTEGEQFF
TGTGCCTGGAGTACTGAGGGTGAGCAGTTCTTC
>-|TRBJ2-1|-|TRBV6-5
CASSETSWGEQFF
TGTGCCAGCAGTGAAACGTCTTGGGGCGAGCAGTTCTTC
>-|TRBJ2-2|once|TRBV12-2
CASRSDHSGDLTGELFF
TGTGCAAGTCGCTCAGACCATAGCGGGGACCTCACCGGGGAGCTGTTTTTT
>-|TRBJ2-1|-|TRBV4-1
CASSQTKQDEQFF
TGCGCCAGCAGCCAAACAAAGCAGGATGAGCAGTTCTTC
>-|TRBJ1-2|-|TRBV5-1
CASSLEPGSSFNYGYAF
TGCGCCAGCAGCTTGGAGCCTGGCTCATCCTTTAACTATGGCTACGCCTTC
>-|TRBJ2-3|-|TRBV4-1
CASSQGRGTQYF
TGCGCCAGCAGCCAAGGCAGGGGTACGCAGTATTTT
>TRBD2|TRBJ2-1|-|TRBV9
CASSVAPSGGAGYNEQFF
TGTGCCAGCAGCGTAGCGCCTAGCGGGGGGGCCGGATACAATGAGCAGTTCTTC
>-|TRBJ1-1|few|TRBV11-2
CASRPPGGADTEAFF
TGTGCCAGCAGGCCCCCGGGTGGGGCAGACACTGAAGCTTTCTTT
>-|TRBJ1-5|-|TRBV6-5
CASSPGQSNQPQHF
TGTGCCAGCAGTCCCGGACAGTCCAATCAGCCCCAGCATTTT